This T cell receptor beta chain appears in the sequencing data of a study of blood T cell repertoires in COVID-19. For the study at large: The United States, Italy and Spain were the sources of the acute and convalescent COVID-19 samples. From T cells, B-cell-depleted T cells, or PBMCs came the material, which was cDNA or gDNA.

Authors' methods: Reference gene primer amplification gave nucleated cell count estimates. Profiled with immunoSEQ multiplex PCR; TCRdb holds only in-frame clones, not every one. The V and J calls and the clone size are those of that table, but D and trimming were determined from the DNA. The sample lists roughly 60,000 clones, about 83% occurring once. This CDR3 is 14 amino acids long. V dropped 5 bases and J dropped 1 base, with 11 bases sitting between them. Germline assignment: CDR1 MGHDK and CDR2 SYGVNS. Material: peripheral blood. The sequence was obtained from a human donor in a cohort sampled during active COVID-19. This chain links TRBV25-1 with TRBJ1-1; D is possibly TRBD1 (5 bases). CDR3 protein: CASSSDDRNTEAFF. The CDR3, as DNA: TGTGCCAGCAGTTCTGACGACAGGAACACTGAAGCTTTCTTT.